This T cell receptor beta chain was sequenced in a study of identical twins. A template switching step contributed a universal primer site, while unique molecular identifiers were present in the cDNA. One entry per CDR3 protein, called by TCRdb with MiXCR from the 5' RACE reads. The table lists roughly 540,000 distinct CDR3 sequences, roughly a fifth of them singletons, with around 1% in the top ten. V dropped 4 bases and J dropped 4; count of bases not matched to a gene: 4. Germline V gene sequence: CDR1 MNHEY, CDR2 SMNVEV (reference sequence). CDR3 size: 14 residues. The same sample was also used in a study of T cells expressing NK-cell markers. From that report: Several experiments confined sorting to alpha-beta TCR T cells with an anti-gamma-delta TCR antibody. NKG2C+ dominant clonotype frequencies in five to seven donors were roughly 1.0-7.0% of CD8+ T cells.

Sequencing was done on a sample of CD4+ T cells sorted from blood. This chain joins TRBV27 and TRBJ2-1; 7 bases fit TRBD2. This sequence was found in a young woman in good health. This CDR3 reads CASSSSGDYNEQFF. As DNA, the CDR3 is TGTGCCAGCAGTTCTAGCGGAGATTACAATGAGCAGTTCTTC.